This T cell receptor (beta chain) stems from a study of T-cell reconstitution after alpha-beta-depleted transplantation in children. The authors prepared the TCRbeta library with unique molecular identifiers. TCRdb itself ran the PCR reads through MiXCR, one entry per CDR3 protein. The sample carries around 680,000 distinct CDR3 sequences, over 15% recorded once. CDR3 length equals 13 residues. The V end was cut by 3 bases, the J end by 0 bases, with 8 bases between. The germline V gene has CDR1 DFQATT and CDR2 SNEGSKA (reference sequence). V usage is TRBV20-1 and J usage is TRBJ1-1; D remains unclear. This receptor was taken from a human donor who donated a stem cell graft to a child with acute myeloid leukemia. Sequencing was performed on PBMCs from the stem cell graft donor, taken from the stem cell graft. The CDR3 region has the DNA TGCAGTGCTAGTGGTATTCTGAACACTGAAGCTTTCTTT. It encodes CSASGILNTEAFF.